Listed below are T cell receptor beta chains from one sample, sequenced in a study of T cell repertoires in cytomegalovirus infection. Antigens of these TCRs are unknown. TCRdb reprocessed the reads via MiXCR and lists one record per CDR3 protein. The sample includes about 500,000 distinct CDR3 sequences, about 33% seen only once; the top ten take roughly 16%. The specimen was cultured PBMCs, collected from culture after CMV antigen stimulation. These receptors all stem from a human donor in good health (CMV status not recorded). Some clones in this sample may be carry-over from other donors' samples. Each CDR3 is given with its conserved first and last residue. Fields, in order: V gene, J gene, clone size, CDR3 protein. Size is stated for part of the rows, as once, few or many counts, or as a class when the clone is expanded.

>TRBV20-1|TRBJ2-7|NA
CSAEIRDRSSYEQYF
>TRBV7-2|TRBJ1-4|few
CASSFWGGTNEKLFF
>TRBV7-9|TRBJ2-7|NA
CASSLGGQVFYEQYF
>TRBV29-1|TRBJ1-2|few
CSVDPHLTGGETGYTF
>TRBV7-2|TRBJ2-5|few
CASSPLTGGRETQYF
>TRBV7-8|TRBJ2-2|many
CASSHTGTSGRITGELFF
>TRBV6-2/TRBV6-3|TRBJ2-1|few
CASSYIAVYNEQFF
>TRBV6-5|TRBJ2-1|NA
CASRGFSGGSYNEQFF
>TRBV24-1|TRBJ1-2|NA
CATSDGQTYGYTF
>TRBV28|TRBJ2-7|few
CASSSPGSEQYF
>TRBV19|TRBJ1-1|NA
CASSPRDTAEAFF